Sequencing of this T cell receptor (beta chain) was carried out in a study of blood T cell repertoires in COVID-19. Across the whole study: Resolution of symptoms, clearance, or two negative PCRs was present in recovered Cohort 3 donors. Samples of COVID-19 (acute and convalescent) were obtained from the United States, Italy and Spain. Sources were T cells, B-cell-depleted T cells, or PBMCs; the material itself was cDNA or gDNA.

The CDR3 covers 14 residues. Unmatched junction bases numbered 6, after V lost 6 bases and J lost 4 bases. Germline V gene sequence: CDR1 MNHEY, CDR2 SMNVEV (reference sequence). Profiling relied on immunoSEQ multiplex PCR, and the TCRdb table lists in-frame clones only, not all of them. Here the sample spans around 300,000 clones, more than 75% being singletons. Those enrolled, adults aged roughly 18 to 100 years, came from 20 to 25 US areas. This clone came up a few times. Sequencing used PBMCs or T cells enriched from blood (not recorded which). The sequence derives from a woman in her sixties in a cohort exposed to, infected with or recovered from COVID-19 (not recorded which). This chain connects TRBV27 to TRBJ1-2, with 9 bases matching TRBD1. CDR3 nucleotide sequence: TGTGCCAGCAGGCCAGGACAGGGGAGCTATGGCTACACCTTC. It specifies CASRPGQGSYGYTF.